The sequence of this T cell receptor beta chain was determined in a study of control samples from healthy donors and cancer patients. Deletions cut 10 bases from V and 4 bases from J, with 17 bases between. This CDR3 comprises 14 residues. Germline values: CDR1 SNHLY, CDR2 FYNNEI. Some clones are missing from TCRdb's copy, which holds only in-frame ones; the method was immunoSEQ multiplex PCR. The table lists around 170,000 clones, roughly 88% of them singletons. The sequence came from a woman in her twenties or thirties in good health. Sequenced input: blood. This chain links TRBV2 with TRBJ1-5; possible D gene TRBD1, 6 bases. CDR3 nucleotides: TGTGCCACCAAGGGGGGGACGGGGAATCAGCCCCAGCATTTT. This encodes CATKGGTGNQPQHF.